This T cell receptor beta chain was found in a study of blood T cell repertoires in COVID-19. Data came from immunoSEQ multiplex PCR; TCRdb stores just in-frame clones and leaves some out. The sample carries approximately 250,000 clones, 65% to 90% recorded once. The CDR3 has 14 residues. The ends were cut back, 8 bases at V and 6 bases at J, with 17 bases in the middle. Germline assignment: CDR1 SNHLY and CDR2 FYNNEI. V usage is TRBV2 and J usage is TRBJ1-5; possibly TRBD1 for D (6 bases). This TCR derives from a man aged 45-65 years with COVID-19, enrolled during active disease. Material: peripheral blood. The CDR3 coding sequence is TGTGCCAGCTCCTTGGGACCACAGGGTCAGCCCCAGCATTTT. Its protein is CASSLGPQGQPQHF.